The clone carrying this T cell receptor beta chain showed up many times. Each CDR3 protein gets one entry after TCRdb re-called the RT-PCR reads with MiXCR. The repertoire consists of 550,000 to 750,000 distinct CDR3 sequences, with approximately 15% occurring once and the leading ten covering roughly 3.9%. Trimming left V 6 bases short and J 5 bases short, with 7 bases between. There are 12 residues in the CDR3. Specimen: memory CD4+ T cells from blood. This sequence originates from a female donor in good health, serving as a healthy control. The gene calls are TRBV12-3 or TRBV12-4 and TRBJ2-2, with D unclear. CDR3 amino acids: CASSRSTGELFF. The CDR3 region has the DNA TGTGCCAGCAGCAGAAGTACCGGGGAGCTGTTTTTT.